The next 13 T cell receptor beta chains were all read from a single sample in a study of T cells in Graves' hyperthyroidism and ophthalmopathy. The CDR3 regions of TCR beta were amplified from RNA transcripts. Using the HTBI primer set, a first-round RT-PCR was run on the TCR CDR3. TCRdb reprocessed the multiplex PCR reads via MiXCR and lists one record per CDR3 protein. This sample carries almost 600,000 distinct CDR3 sequences, around 45% of them seen once, and the ten largest clones take 7.5% to 8.5%. The sample taken for sequencing was peripheral blood or thyroid tissue (not recorded which). Every receptor here comes from a young woman with Graves' hyperthyroidism.

The V and J genes are TRBV15 and TRBJ2-1, with TRBD1 matching over 7 bases. The CDR3 runs to 14 residues. J lost 5 bases, V lost 6 bases, and 7 bases had no gene match. From germline, CDR1 is LNHNV and CDR2 YYDKDF (reference sequence). The DNA for the CDR3 is TGTGCCACCAGTGGACAGGACCCTGACAATGAGCAGTTCTTC. It is translated as CATSGQDPDNEQFF.

The rearrangement links TRBV7-2 to TRBJ1-2; D is perhaps TRBD1 (5 bases). With 1 base removed from V and 4 bases from J, the gap between germline ends came to 16 bases. Germline V gene lookup returns CDR1 SGHTA and CDR2 FQGNSA. CDR3 length: 16 amino acids. CDR3 sequence (DNA): TGTGCCAGCAGCTTAGAAGTGAGGGGCCTCGTCTATGGCTACACCTTC. It encodes CASSLEVRGLVYGYTF.

This clonotype was found many times. This chain uses TRBV5-1 with TRBJ2-7, with TRBD1 matching 7 bases. The germline V gene encodes CDR1 SGHRS and CDR2 YFSETQ. The CDR3 spans 14 residues. Trimming removed 4 bases from V and 5 bases from J; junction bases left unmatched: 9. Written as DNA, the CDR3 is TGCGCCAGCAGCGGAAGGATCAGGGGGAACGAGCAGTACTTC. It encodes CASSGRIRGNEQYF.

This clonotype occurred a few times. CDR3 sequence: CASSPLTYNEQFF. CDR3 nucleotide sequence: TGTGCCAGCAGCCCGCTAACTTACAATGAGCAGTTCTTC. This chain connects TRBV14 to TRBJ2-1, with D unresolved. V shed 4 bases and J shed 4 bases, with 8 bases lying between them. This CDR3 is 13 amino acids long. Germline V gives CDR1 SGHDN, CDR2 FVKESK. Combining the CDR3 with reference TRBV14 and TRBJ2-1 gives the whole variable domain EAGVTQFPSHSVIEKGQTVTLRCDPISGHDNLYWYRRVMGKEIKFLLHFVKESKQDESGMPNNRFLAERTGGTYSTLKVQPAELEDSGVYFCASSPLTYNEQFFGPGTRLTVL.

This rearrangement joins TRBV25-1 to TRBJ1-5, with D uncertain. This CDR3 contains 17 residues. V was shortened by 1 base and J by 1 base, with 14 bases between the two germline ends. The germline gives CDR1 MGHDK, CDR2 SYGVNS. The CDR3 loop is CASSESWVGVSNQPQHF. CDR3 in DNA: TGTGCCAGCAGTGAATCTTGGGTTGGGGTCAGCAATCAGCCCCAGCATTTT.

This clonotype occurred many times. The V gene is TRBV4-1, the J gene TRBJ1-2; possible D gene TRBD1, 6 bases. CDR1 and CDR2 from the germline V gene are MGHRA and YSYEKL. V was shortened by 0 bases and J by 4 bases, with 12 bases between the two germline ends. CDR3 length: 15 residues. CDR3 nucleotides: TGCGCCAGCAGCCAAGAGCAAAGGACAGTCTATGGCTACACCTTC. Its protein product is CASSQEQRTVYGYTF.

The V and J genes are TRBV24-1 and TRBJ2-1, with D possibly matching TRBD2 (5 bases). Judging by the DNA end, TRBJ2-7 fits better; the J call may be wrong. Germline CDR1 reads KGHDR; CDR2 reads SFDVKD. The CDR3 has 14 residues. The CDR3 protein is CATSERPGYNEQYF. Written as DNA, the CDR3 is TGTGCCACCAGCGAACGACCGGGATACAATGAGCAGTACTTC.

This clonotype occurred once. The chain links TRBV5-1 to TRBJ2-7; 8 bases are a match to TRBD2. Trimming took 0 bases from V and 4 from J; bases not matched to a gene: 3. This CDR3 contains 14 residues. Germline-derived CDR1 and CDR2 are SGHRS and YFSETQ. This chain's CDR3 is CASSLEQRGYEQYF. The CDR3 DNA reads as TGCGCCAGCAGCTTGGAGCAGCGGGGGTACGAGCAGTACTTC.

The chain uses TRBV7-2 and TRBJ1-4; D is uncertain. Germline-derived CDR1 and CDR2 are SGHTA and FQGNSA. This CDR3 comprises 14 residues. CDR3 DNA: TGTGCTAGAGCGGGGTCAGGACCTAATGAAAAACTGTTTTTT. It yields the protein CARAGSGPNEKLFF.

Note on this clonotype: A read error may explain this, as a much larger clone is one base away. This chain connects TRBV7-9 to TRBJ2-7; D is ambiguous. Germline CDR1 SEHNR, CDR2 FQNEAQ (reference sequence). This CDR3 contains 12 residues. The chain's CDR3 is CAGSMSVWEQYF. CDR3 nucleotide sequence: TGTGCCGGCAGCATGAGCGTCTGGGAGCAGTACTTC.

This clonotype was seen repeatedly, ten times or more. The V and J genes are TRBV10-3 and TRBJ1-1, with D tentatively TRBD1 (5 bases). The germline V gene encodes CDR1 ENHRY and CDR2 SYGVKD. This CDR3 is built from 17 residues. V lost 4 bases to trimming and J lost 7 bases, with 25 bases between them. As DNA, the CDR3 is TGTGCCATCAGTGGGAAGTCCAGGGTCAATACTTTCATTGAAGCTTTCTTT. Residues: CAISGKSRVNTFIEAFF.

This clonotype appeared a single time. The chain links TRBV10-3 to TRBJ1-6; TRBD1 might be the D (6 bases). Germline CDR1 is ENHRY and CDR2 is SYGVKD. V was pared by 11 bases and J by 8 bases, with 16 bases between. This CDR3 contains 13 residues. CDR3 in amino acids: CALAGAGDSPLHF. CDR3 sequence (DNA): TGTGCCCTAGCCGGGGCAGGGGATTCACCCCTCCACTTT.

There are many counts of this clonotype. The V and J genes are TRBV7-9 and TRBJ2-5; D gene ambiguous. The CDR3 sequence is 16 residues long. Trimming removed 2 bases at V and 1 base at J, with 14 bases between. Germline lookup yields CDR1 SEHNR and CDR2 FQNEAQ (reference sequence). The CDR3 is CASSLTVYRRQETQYF. CDR3 nucleotide sequence: TGTGCCAGCAGCTTAACGGTATATAGGCGCCAAGAGACCCAGTACTTC. The variable domain in full, completed from reference TRBV7-9 and TRBJ2-5, reads DTGVSQNPRHKITKRGQNVTFRCDPISEHNRLYWYRQTLGQGPEFLTYFQNEAQLEKSRLLSDRFSAERPKGSFSTLEIQRTEQGDSAMYLCASSLTVYRRQETQYFGPGTRLLVL.